These 29 T cell receptor beta chains originate from one sample sequenced in a study of molecular identifiers for immune sequencing clone quantification listed by TCRdb under 2018. Receptor libraries were prepared by PCR. Sequencing was performed on a NextSeq 500. TCRdb reprocessing: public reads trimmed at Q25 with fastp, clones called with MiXCR, in-frame beta chains kept. Rows are unified per CDR3 protein, each entry keeping the most common DNA and genes. Here the sample has about 630,000 distinct CDR3 sequences; 25% occur a single time. The biggest ten clones account for about 0.81% of the sample. Input material: naive CD8+ T cells from blood, with Jurkat cell RNA spiked in. The cell subset or site label corresponds to: FACS-sorted CD8+CD4-CCR7+CD45RA+ naive T cells. The origin of the receptors is a human donor in good health. Some libraries in this study had Jurkat cell RNA spiked in.

To note about this clonotype: It may be a read error: a sequence one base away is much more abundant. The chain links TRBV4-3 to TRBJ2-7, with D unclear. Germline lookup yields CDR1 LGHNA and CDR2 YSLEER. The CDR3 sequence is 13 residues long. The CDR3 sequence: CASSQVLGYERYF. In DNA, the CDR3 is TGCGCCAGCAGCCAAGTCTTAGGCTACGAGCGGTACTTC.

This clonotype was seen many times. This sequence joins TRBV7-9 and TRBJ2-7; tentatively, D is TRBD2 (6 bases). This CDR3 is 17 amino acids long. Germline CDR1 is SEHNR and CDR2 is FQNEAQ (reference sequence). V lost 1 base, J lost 5 bases, and 21 bases lay in between. In nucleotides, the CDR3 is TGTGCCAGCAGCTTAGGTCCGTCTAGCGAGTACAACGACGAGCAGTACTTC. Translating it yields CASSLGPSSEYNDEQYF.

This clonotype showed up many times. The chain carries TRBV7-9 and TRBJ2-5, with 7 bases fitting TRBD1. Trimming removed 3 bases from V and 5 bases from J; junction bases left unmatched: 15. The CDR3 consists of 17 residues. Germline CDR1 and CDR2: SEHNR and FQNEAQ (reference sequence). CDR3 residues: CASSFPTGQPVGETQYF. In nucleotides, the CDR3 is TGTGCCAGCAGCTTCCCCACGGGACAGCCGGTCGGGGAGACCCAGTACTTC.

This clonotype was recorded only once. A much larger clone sits a single nucleotide away, making a read error possible. Since no conserved phenylalanine or tryptophan closes the CDR3, a read error is the likely cause. The V gene is TRBV7-9, the J gene TRBJ2-3; the D gene is possibly TRBD2 (5 bases). The V end was cut by 2 bases, the J end by 5 bases, with 11 bases between. Germline V gene lookup returns CDR1 SEHNR and CDR2 FQNEAQ (reference sequence). This CDR3 has 14 residues. The CDR3 sequence is CASSLLTAGDTQYL. The CDR3 DNA reads as TGTGCCAGCAGCTTATTGACGGCGGGAGATACGCAGTATCTT.

This clonotype has just a few counts. The DNA of the CDR3 is TGTGCCAGCAGCCCAACAGGACTAGCGGGAGAATACGAGCAGTACTTC. Protein: CASSPTGLAGEYEQYF. The chain uses TRBV3-1 and TRBJ2-7, with 13 bases identical to TRBD2. This CDR3 is built from 16 residues. CDR1 is LGHDT, CDR2 YNNKEL, per germline (reference sequence). Trimming at V came to 4 bases and at J to 4 bases, leaving 7 bases not matched to a gene.

This clonotype has ten or more counts. The chain recombines TRBV28 with TRBJ2-3; 9 nucleotides line up with TRBD2. The CDR3 sequence is 16 residues long. Per the germline V gene, CDR1 is MDHEN and CDR2 is SYDVKM. CDR3 sequence: CPGTVQRLAGTDTQYF. The CDR3 DNA is TGTCCAGGGACAGTCCAGAGACTAGCGGGCACAGATACGCAGTATTTT.

This chain uses TRBV10-3 with TRBJ2-2; possibly TRBD2 for D (6 bases). The V gene's germline CDR1 is ENHRY and CDR2 SYGVKD. The CDR3 extends over 15 amino acids. V was shortened by 6 bases and J by 0 bases, with 11 bases between the two germline ends. CDR3 sequence reads: CAIRSSGANTGELFF. Here the CDR3 DNA reads TGTGCCATCAGGAGTAGCGGCGCGAACACCGGGGAGCTGTTTTTT.

Regarding this clonotype: This sequence may be a read error, since a much larger clone differs from it by one base. The V gene is TRBV9, the J gene TRBJ1-6, with D possibly being TRBD1 (6 bases). The CDR3 totals 16 residues. The germline V and J ends were trimmed by 5 bases and 11 bases, with 23 bases remaining between them. In germline, CDR1 is SGDLS, CDR2 YYNGEE. The DNA for the CDR3 is TGTGCCAGCAGTGAAACCGGGACAACCCTTTATCCACCCCTCCACTTT. Translating it yields CASSETGTTLYPPLHF.

There are many counts of this clonotype. This rearrangement joins TRBV6-6 to TRBJ2-7; 7 nucleotides match TRBD2. Germline trimming cut 4 bases from V and 3 bases from J; bases unmatched to any gene: 9. The CDR3 is 15 residues long. CDR1 is MNHNY, CDR2 SVGAGI, per germline (reference sequence). The CDR3 DNA reads TGTGCCAGCAGTTCGATGTCGGGACTAAACTACGAGCAGTACTTC. Residues: CASSSMSGLNYEQYF.

V usage is TRBV4-3 and J usage is TRBJ2-7, with D unresolved. The CDR3 is 15 amino acids. Germline CDR1 is LGHNA and CDR2 is YSLEER. Trimming removed 0 bases at V and 4 bases at J, with 13 bases between. The CDR3 sequence: CASSQDLFGRYEQYF. DNA for the CDR3: TGCGCCAGCAGCCAAGATTTATTCGGCCGGTACGAGCAGTACTTC.

As regards this clonotype: A read error may be the cause here, since a much bigger clone is one base away. The V call is TRBV20-1, the J call TRBJ2-5; D perhaps matches TRBD2 (5 bases). Trimming took 0 bases from V and 9 from J, leaving 14 bases between them. This CDR3 is 13 amino acids long. Germline V gives CDR1 DFQATT, CDR2 SNEGSKA (reference sequence). The CDR3 reads CSAREWSGEPQYF. In nucleotides, the CDR3 is TGCAGTGCTAGAGAGTGGTCCGGGGAGCCCCAGTACTTC.

This chain connects TRBV20-1 to TRBJ2-7; 7 positions match TRBD2. The CDR3 covers 15 residues. Looked up from germline, CDR1 is DFQATT and CDR2 is SNEGSKA (reference sequence). Germline trimming cut 0 bases from V and 3 bases from J; bases unmatched to any gene: 8. DNA of the CDR3: TGCAGTGCTAGAGATACGGCGGGAGTTCGCTACGAGCAGTACTTC. Translation: CSARDTAGVRYEQYF.

This chain connects TRBV6-5 to TRBJ2-2, with D hard to call. Trimming left V 3 bases short and J 7 bases short, with 12 bases between. Germline loops: CDR1 MNHEY, CDR2 SVGAGI. The CDR3 is 14 amino acids. The CDR3 DNA reads as TGTGCCAGCAGTTATGGGCCGTCCGGCGGGGAGCTGTTTTTT. This gives the protein CASSYGPSGGELFF.

The chain is built from TRBV12-3 or TRBV12-4 and TRBJ2-5; TRBD2 aligns across 11 bases. V gave up 2 bases and J gave up 5 bases; unmatched junction bases: 4. The CDR3 is made up of 15 amino acids. CDR3 nucleotides: TGTGCCAGCAGTTTAATAGCGGGGGGGCTTGAGACCCAGTACTTC. Translating gives CASSLIAGGLETQYF.

This clonotype was seen at least ten times. This sequence joins TRBV9 and TRBJ1-2, with D perhaps TRBD1 (5 bases). CDR3 size: 15 residues. Germline V gene data show CDR1 as SGDLS and CDR2 as YYNGEE. Trimming pared 0 bases from V and 4 bases from J, leaving 13 bases between. The CDR3 protein is CASSVGRTRGYGYTF. The CDR3 DNA is TGTGCCAGCAGCGTAGGACGGACAAGGGGCTATGGCTACACCTTC.

This chain links TRBV7-6 with TRBJ2-7, with 8 bases aligning to TRBD2. The V gene's germline CDR1 is SGHVS and CDR2 FNYEAQ. With V trimmed by 1 base and J by 2 bases, 13 bases remained unmatched. CDR3 length: 18 residues. CDR3 DNA sequence: TGTGCCAGCAGCTTAGGTGGACCCGGACTAGCTGGAACCTACGAGCAGTACTTC. It specifies CASSLGGPGLAGTYEQYF.

The chain recombines TRBV30 with TRBJ2-3; D gene ambiguous. The CDR3 covers 14 residues. V was shortened by 0 bases and J by 1 base, with 8 bases between the two germline ends. The germline V gene has CDR1 GTSNPN and CDR2 SVGIG (reference sequence). The CDR3 DNA is TGTGCCTGGAGTGTAATGGTGGGCACAGATACGCAGTATTTT. It yields the protein CAWSVMVGTDTQYF.

The chain has TRBV19 and TRBJ2-7; 7 bases match TRBD1. CDR1 and CDR2 from the germline V gene are LNHDA and SQIVND (reference sequence). This CDR3 is 13 amino acids long. J was trimmed by 4 bases and V by 11 bases; bases with no gene match: 11. The CDR3 DNA follows: TGTGCCGCAGGGGGAGCGTTGAGTTACGAGCAGTACTTC. Residues: CAAGGALSYEQYF.

This clonotype appeared many times. This chain joins TRBV6-2 or TRBV6-3 and TRBJ2-2, with 9 bases fitting TRBD1. This CDR3 spans 13 amino acids. Trimming at V came to 7 bases and at J to 13 bases, leaving 10 bases not matched to a gene. In germline, CDR1 is MNHEY, CDR2 SVGEGT. The DNA of the CDR3 is TGTGCCAGCACCAAAGAAAAGGACAGGGGGCTGTTTTTT. Its protein is CASTKEKDRGLFF.

V usage is TRBV29-1 and J usage is TRBJ2-7; no reliable D call. The CDR3 length is 10 residues. V shed 5 bases and J shed 5 bases, with 7 bases lying between them. Germline CDR1 is SQVTM and CDR2 is ANQGSEA. The CDR3 loop is CSVLIHEQYF. CDR3 DNA sequence: TGCAGCGTTTTAATCCACGAGCAGTACTTC.

With regard to this clonotype: This may be a read error: a much more frequent sequence differs by one nucleotide. This sequence joins TRBV4-2 and TRBJ1-1; D may be TRBD1 (6 bases). V was cut by 0 bases and J by 4 bases, with 12 bases left in between. This CDR3 spans 15 amino acids. Germline lookup yields CDR1 LGHNA and CDR2 YNFKEQ. The DNA for the CDR3 is TGTGCCAGCAGCCAAGATCGGGGGGCTAGCACTGAAGCTTTCTTT. Its protein is CASSQDRGASTEAFF.

The rearrangement uses TRBV12-3 or TRBV12-4 and TRBJ2-1; a weak D match, TRBD2 (6 bases). V dropped 3 bases and J dropped 5 bases, with 11 bases sitting between them. The length of the CDR3 is 14 residues. The CDR3 region is CASSFCGVNNEQFF. CDR3 coding DNA: TGTGCCAGCAGTTTTTGCGGGGTAAACAATGAGCAGTTCTTC.

In this sample, this clonotype turned up a few times. The rearrangement links TRBV7-6 to TRBJ1-5; 7 bases fit TRBD1. Losses at the gene ends were 5 bases for V and 4 bases for J; bases not matched to a gene: 11. The CDR3 totals 16 residues. Germline V gene lookup returns CDR1 SGHVS and CDR2 FNYEAQ. CDR3 region: CASSPMTGSVNQPQHF. The DNA for the CDR3 is TGTGCCAGCAGCCCGATGACAGGGTCGGTGAATCAGCCCCAGCATTTT. The full variable domain, rest sourced from reference TRBV7-6 and TRBJ1-5, is GAGVSQSPRYKVTKRGQDVALRCDPISGHVSLYWYRQALGQGPEFLTYFNYEAQQDKSGLPNDRFSAERPEGSISTLTIQRTEQRDSAMYRCASSPMTGSVNQPQHFGDGTRLSIL.

This clonotype occurred a few times. The chain is built from TRBV3-1 and TRBJ1-2; possible D gene TRBD1, 5 bases. From germline, CDR1 is LGHDT and CDR2 YNNKEL (reference sequence). The CDR3 covers 15 residues. V lost 0 bases and J lost 3, with 11 bases in between. The CDR3 DNA reads TGTGCCAGCAGCCAAGAGTATTGGGGGGACTATGGCTACACCTTC. It specifies CASSQEYWGDYGYTF. Variable domain in full (rest from reference TRBV3-1 and TRBJ1-2): DTAVSQTPKYLVTQMGNDKSIKCEQNLGHDTMYWYKQDSKKFLKIMFSYNNKELIINETVPNRFSPKSPDKAHLNLHINSLELGDSAVYFCASSQEYWGDYGYTFGSGTRLTVV.

The gene calls are TRBV29-1 and TRBJ1-1; possibly TRBD1 for D (5 bases). This CDR3 comprises 13 residues. Trimming shortened V by 4 bases and J by 0 bases, and 9 bases separated the two germline ends. Germline V gene data show CDR1 as SQVTM and CDR2 as ANQGSEA. CDR3 loop: CSVGGDLNTEAFF. In DNA, the CDR3 is TGCAGCGTTGGTGGGGACTTGAACACTGAAGCTTTCTTT. Full variable domain (outside the CDR3, taken from reference TRBV29-1 and TRBJ1-1): SAVISQKPSRDICQRGTSLTIQCQVDSQVTMMFWYRQQPGQSLTLIATANQGSEATYESGFVIDKFPISRPNLTFSTLTVSNMSPEDSSIYLCSVGGDLNTEAFFGQGTRLTVV.

This clonotype came up a few times. The V call is TRBV10-3, the J call TRBJ1-1; possibly TRBD1 for D (6 bases). Between the trimmed V and J ends, which lost 6 bases and 1 base, there was a span of 15 bases. CDR1 and CDR2 (germline): ENHRY, SYGVKD. CDR3 size: 15 residues. CDR3 loop: CAISPVGQSNTEAFF. CDR3 DNA: TGTGCCATCAGCCCGGTGGGACAATCGAACACTGAAGCTTTCTTT.

This clonotype was found many times. The V call is TRBV12-3 or TRBV12-4, the J call TRBJ2-4; TRBD2 matches at 15 bases. This CDR3 has 16 residues. V lost 6 bases, J lost 9 bases, and 9 bases stayed unmatched. The CDR3 DNA follows: TGTGCCAGCAGCCCGGGACTAGCGGGGGGTCCCCTCATTCAGTACTTC. Residues: CASSPGLAGGPLIQYF.

This clonotype has at least ten counts. V usage is TRBV2 and J usage is TRBJ2-3; TRBD2 matches at 7 bases. Losses at the gene ends were 2 bases for V and 5 bases for J; bases not matched to a gene: 10. The CDR3 covers 16 residues. Germline V CDR1 and CDR2: SNHLY, FYNNEI. The CDR3 DNA reads as TGTGCCAGCAGTGAAACCCGCGGGAGTCCACAAGATACGCAGTATTTT. It encodes CASSETRGSPQDTQYF.

This clonotype occurred a few times. The chain carries TRBV13 and TRBJ2-7; a possible D gene is TRBD1 (6 bases). The ends were cut back, 8 bases at V and 7 bases at J, with 21 bases in the middle. This CDR3 region has 14 residues. Germline loops: CDR1 PRHDT, CDR2 FYEKMQ (reference sequence). CDR3 protein: CASRETGTLGEQYF. The CDR3, as DNA: TGTGCCAGCCGTGAGACAGGCACTCTTGGGGAGCAGTACTTC.